This TCR beta chain was observed in a study of shared clonotypes between healthy human individuals. CD45RO-negative, CCR7-selected cells formed the naive CD8 fraction, which excluded terminally differentiated effector memory CD45RA+ cells. Germline CDR1 is SNHLY and CDR2 is FYNNEI. Trimming stripped 2 bases from V and 2 bases from J, with 16 bases between. CDR3 length: 16 amino acids. Data came from immunoSEQ multiplex PCR; TCRdb stores just in-frame clones and leaves some out. The data hold more than 2 million clones, with about 95% observed a single time. Sequenced material: naive CD8+ T cells sorted from blood. The TCR sequence derives from a man between 18 and 35 years old in good health. The J gene is TRBJ2-7, the V gene TRBV2; TRBD2 might be the D (6 bases). Written as DNA, the CDR3 is TGTGCCAGCAGTGAAAGTAGTTGGGGAGGAACCTACGAGCAGTACTTC. Translated, it gives CASSESSWGGTYEQYF.